Detailed here is one T cell receptor beta chain. Its antigen is still unknown. Sequenced by immunoSEQ multiplex PCR; TCRdb stores in-frame clones only, minus some. The sample lists about 2.5 million clones; 85% to 95% were seen once. The V end was cut by 1 base, the J end by 4 bases, with 13 bases between. Per the germline V gene, CDR1 is LGHNT and CDR2 is FRNRAP. This CDR3 region has 15 residues. This specimen belongs to a study of shared clonotypes between healthy human individuals. The study, taken as a whole, reports: Approximately 5.1% was the fraction of naive CD4 clonotypes found shared across a few donors. The authors sampled blood alone, and tissue repertoires likely differ. All-four-donor shared clonotypes had higher generation probabilities than non-shared clonotypes did.

The authors divided CD4+ cells into CD45RA+ naive and CD45RA-negative memory subsets. Sample: naive CD4+ T cells from PBMCs. As to subset: CD45RA+ positively selected. This sequence originates from a man younger than 35 in good health. Some clones in this sample may be carry-over from other donors' samples. The chain joins TRBV12-5 to TRBJ2-5, with D perhaps TRBD1 or TRBD2 (6 bases each). The CDR3 here is CASGLDGGPAETQYF. CDR3 coding DNA: TGTGCTAGTGGTTTGGACGGGGGCCCGGCAGAGACCCAGTACTTC.